Below are 5 T cell receptor beta chains sequenced from a single sample in a study of sequential checkpoint blockade in melanoma. Assay used: immunoSEQ multiplex PCR; TCRdb lists only in-frame clones, some missing. The table has about 22,000 clones, around 80% seen once. Treatment described: randomized to nivolumab then ipilimumab (arm A) or the reverse (arm B). The specimen was CD8+ T cells sorted from blood (inferred from file names), collected from a patient given nivolumab and ipilimumab in sequence. The receptors stem from a human donor with melanoma.

In its sample, this clone was seen a few times. This rearrangement joins TRBV28 to TRBJ2-3; D not certain. There are 14 residues in the CDR3. Trimming stripped 9 bases from V and 2 bases from J, with 15 bases between. CDR1 and CDR2 (germline): MDHEN, SYDVKM. This CDR3 is CASSPLSLTDTQYF. The CDR3 DNA reads as TGTGCCAGTTCTCCCCTAAGCCTCACAGATACGCAGTATTTT.

The chain combines TRBV29-1 with TRBJ2-1; 13 nucleotides line up with TRBD2. V shed 4 bases, J shed 4 bases, and the junction held 1 base outside the gene matches. This CDR3 spans 14 amino acids. Germline values: CDR1 SQVTM, CDR2 ANQGSEA. The CDR3 region has the DNA TGCAGCGTTGTGGGACTAGCGGGATACAATGAGCAGTTCTTC. Translation gives CSVVGLAGYNEQFF.

V is TRBV5-1 and J is TRBJ2-1; TRBD1 is a possible D gene (6 bases). CDR3 length: 15 residues. Trimming took off 4 bases at V and 3 bases at J, with 14 bases between the two ends. From germline, CDR1 is SGHRS and CDR2 YFSETQ. The CDR3 reads CASSLSQGRYNEQFF. CDR3 in DNA: TGCGCCAGCAGCCTCTCACAGGGCCGCTACAATGAGCAGTTCTTC.

The chain links TRBV7-8 to TRBJ1-6, with 7 positions matching TRBD1. Germline CDR1 SGHVS, CDR2 FQNEAQ. With 3 bases clipped from V and 0 bases from J, the junction kept 2 bases outside the gene matches. The CDR3 sequence is 16 residues long. The CDR3 region has the DNA TGTGCCAGCAGCTTGGGGACAGTCTCCTATAATTCACCCCTCCACTTT. Protein sequence: CASSLGTVSYNSPLHF.

In this sample, this clone turned up once. The rearrangement joins TRBV28 to TRBJ1-2; 7 bases match TRBD1. CDR3 size: 14 residues. The germline gives CDR1 MDHEN, CDR2 SYDVKM. After removal of 3 bases from V and 4 bases from J, the junction contained 5 bases not matched to a gene. The CDR3 DNA is TGTGCCAGCAGTTTTACCGGACAGGCCTATGGCTACACCTTC. It is translated as CASSFTGQAYGYTF.